The 14 T cell receptor beta chains given below trace back to one sample, sequenced in a study of blood T cell repertoires in COVID-19. The protocol was immunoSEQ multiplex PCR, while the TCRdb copy is restricted to in-frame clones and leaves out a portion. This sample has around 100,000 clones, with about 86% found just once. Sequencing input: PBMCs or T cells enriched from blood (not recorded which). These receptors were collected from a woman aged 50 to 60 who had recovered from COVID-19.

This chain joins TRBV4-1 and TRBJ1-1; D unclear. V lost 1 base, J lost 5 bases, and 8 bases lay in between. The CDR3 consists of 13 residues. The V gene's germline CDR1 is MGHRA and CDR2 YSYEKL. The CDR3 protein is CASSQGARTEAFF. CDR3 sequence (DNA): TGCGCCAGCAGCCAAGGTGCGAGGACTGAAGCTTTCTTT.

V is TRBV30 and J is TRBJ2-4; possibly TRBD1 for D (6 bases). This CDR3 region has 17 residues. Trimming removed 0 bases from V and 0 bases from J, with 15 bases in between. Looked up from germline, CDR1 is GTSNPN and CDR2 is SVGIG (reference sequence). CDR3 nucleotide sequence: TGTGCCTGGAGTGTGGTAAAGACAGGACTAGCCAAAAACATTCAGTACTTC. Translated, it gives CAWSVVKTGLAKNIQYF.

The V call is TRBV7-9, the J call TRBJ1-1; unclear D gene. Germline CDR1 is SEHNR and CDR2 is FQNEAQ (reference sequence). Trimming cost V 1 base and J 3 bases, with 3 bases left between them. This CDR3 contains 12 residues. Here the CDR3 DNA reads TGTGCCAGCAGCTTAGTAGACACTGAAGCTTTCTTT. It specifies CASSLVDTEAFF. The full variable domain, rest sourced from reference TRBV7-9 and TRBJ1-1, is DTGVSQNPRHKITKRGQNVTFRCDPISEHNRLYWYRQTLGQGPEFLTYFQNEAQLEKSRLLSDRFSAERPKGSFSTLEIQRTEQGDSAMYLCASSLVDTEAFFGQGTRLTVV.

The chain combines TRBV28 with TRBJ2-3; perhaps TRBD2 as D (5 bases). V shed 6 bases and J shed 5 bases, with 27 bases lying between them. The CDR3 has 18 residues. Germline V CDR1 and CDR2: MDHEN, SYDVKM. The CDR3, as DNA: TGTGCCAGCAGCCCGGGCGGGCAGGTACGGGTCCTAGGAGATACGCAGTATTTT. Translating gives CASSPGGQVRVLGDTQYF.

This chain links TRBV3-1 (or the pseudogene TRBV3-2) with TRBJ1-2; TRBD1 is a possible D gene (6 bases). The CDR3 runs 17 residues. The germline V and J ends were trimmed by 3 bases and 0 bases, with 17 bases remaining between them. Germline CDR1 reads LGHDT; CDR2 reads YNNKEL (reference sequence). CDR3 amino acids: CASSHVDQGLANYGYTF. CDR3 in DNA: TGTGCCAGCAGCCATGTAGATCAGGGGCTAGCTAACTATGGCTACACCTTC.

The chain uses TRBV27 and TRBJ2-1, with D possibly TRBD2 on 5 matching bases. V dropped 8 bases and J dropped 2 bases, with 13 bases sitting between them. Germline loops: CDR1 MNHEY, CDR2 SMNVEV (reference sequence). The CDR3 is 14 amino acids. CDR3 DNA: TGTGCCAGCTCATACCCCGGGACCTACAATGAGCAGTTCTTC. It encodes CASSYPGTYNEQFF.

This clone was recorded only once. This chain joins TRBV5-4 and TRBJ2-1, with TRBD2 identical over 7 bases. Germline V gene sequence: CDR1 SGHNT, CDR2 YYREEE (reference sequence). With V trimmed by 3 bases and J by 8 bases, 11 bases remained unmatched. This CDR3 region has 15 residues. CDR3 bases: TGTGCCAGCAGCTCGAGTACGGGAGGAATCTATGAGCAGTTCTTC. This encodes CASSSSTGGIYEQFF. The full variable domain, completed using reference TRBV5-4 and TRBJ2-1, is ETGVTQSPTHLIKTRGQQVTLRCSSQSGHNTVSWYQQALGQGPQFIFQYYREEENGRGNFPPRFSGLQFPNYSSELNVNALELDDSALYLCASSSSTGGIYEQFFGPGTRLTVL.

V usage is TRBV4-1 and J usage is TRBJ2-5; 7 nucleotides agree with TRBD2. Germline V gene sequence: CDR1 MGHRA, CDR2 YSYEKL. Germline trimming cut 4 bases from V and 4 bases from J; bases unmatched to any gene: 6. CDR3 length equals 14 residues. CDR3 in DNA: TGCGCCAGCAGCCTCTTGGGGGGGGGAGAGACCCAGTACTTC. Translation gives CASSLLGGGETQYF.

This clone was observed a few times. The CDR3 is CATRQGCGNTIYF. The CDR3 DNA sequence: TGCGCCACCAGACAGGGGTGCGGAAACACCATATATTTT. V usage is TRBV10-1 and J usage is TRBJ1-3; 8 positions agree with TRBD1. This CDR3 is built from 13 residues. In germline, CDR1 is WNHNN, CDR2 SYGVQD (reference sequence). The ends lost 10 bases at V and 4 bases at J; junction bases unmatched: 6.

The gene calls are TRBV2 and TRBJ2-3, with D possibly being TRBD1 (5 bases). Trimming removed 6 bases from V and 2 bases from J, with 15 bases in between. The CDR3 is 15 amino acids. CDR1 and CDR2 (germline): SNHLY, FYNNEI. The DNA for the CDR3 is TGTGCCAGCAGCTATTCTGGACACTACACAGATACGCAGTATTTT. As protein: CASSYSGHYTDTQYF.

The V and J genes are TRBV6-1 and TRBJ2-1; D gene ambiguous. The germline V gene has CDR1 MNHNS and CDR2 SASEGT. The V end lost 3 bases, the J end lost 7 bases, and 4 bases lay between the germline ends. The length of the CDR3 is 11 residues. The CDR3 loop reads CASSDSNEQFF. CDR3 nucleotides: TGTGCCAGCAGTGACAGTAATGAGCAGTTCTTC.

The CDR3 DNA is TGTGCCAGCTCACCACCAGGCAGGGCGATCAATCAGCCCCAGCATTTT. This gives the protein CASSPPGRAINQPQHF. The chain has TRBV18 and TRBJ1-5; a possible D gene is TRBD1 (5 bases). V was trimmed by 0 bases and J by 3 bases, leaving 12 bases between them. This CDR3 spans 16 amino acids. CDR1 is KGHSH, CDR2 LQKENI, per germline.

The chain employs TRBV7-2 and TRBJ1-2, with 7 bases lining up with TRBD1. This CDR3 contains 13 residues. The ends lost 5 bases at V and 5 bases at J; junction bases unmatched: 5. Germline V gives CDR1 SGHTA, CDR2 FQGNSA. This CDR3 is CASSPGQPYGYTF. The CDR3 DNA is TGTGCCAGCAGCCCGGGACAGCCATATGGCTACACCTTC.

The CDR3 sequence: CASSVDDRPNGYEQYF. The CDR3 DNA follows: TGTGCCAGCAGCGTAGACGACAGGCCTAATGGCTACGAGCAGTACTTC. The genes are TRBV9 and TRBJ2-7, with a weak D call TRBD1 (6 bases). The CDR3 runs to 16 residues. The V gene lost 0 bases and the J gene lost 3 bases, with 16 bases spanning the gap. In germline, CDR1 is SGDLS, CDR2 YYNGEE. Supplemented by reference TRBV9 and TRBJ2-7, the full variable domain reads DSGVTQTPKHLITATGQRVTLRCSPRSGDLSVYWYQQSLDQGLQFLIQYYNGEERAKGNILERFSAQQFPDLHSELNLSSLELGDSALYFCASSVDDRPNGYEQYFGPGTRLTVT.